This T cell receptor beta chain appears in the sequencing data of a study of vaccination and CD4 T cells after COVID-19. Study-wide context: Researchers treated control cultures with a CEFX pool, an HIV-1 Nef pool, or no peptide.

Oncomine TCR Beta short-read sequencing was applied to DNA from cultured CD4+ T cells. MiXCR, applied by TCRdb to the PCR reads, yields one record per CDR3 protein. The sample shows around 20,000 distinct CDR3 sequences, approximately 31% of them seen only once. Germline V gene lookup returns CDR1 MNHNS and CDR2 SASEGT. Trimming stripped 2 bases from V and 4 bases from J, with 15 bases between. CDR3 length: 16 residues. A remark on this clonotype: The antigen remains undetermined.

Study-level points and caveats: Median SARS-CoV-2-reactive clonotype numbers rose nonsignificantly, about 21 to 38. For convalescent patients, a median 86.3% of reactive clones surfaced exclusively after vaccination.

Treatment denoted: approximately nine-day PBMC culture with coronavirus spike peptide pools or control peptides (ViraFEST assay). Positive PCR results dated from March to December 2020, before the US Alpha, Beta and Delta variants. The chain combines TRBV6-1 with TRBJ2-1, with D unresolved. The sequenced material came from cultured CD4+ T cells from blood. The receptor's source is a human donor with COVID-19. The CDR3 loop is CASSEWSRSEYNEQFF. CDR3 in DNA: TGTGCCAGCAGTGAATGGTCGCGCTCGGAATACAATGAGCAGTTCTTC.